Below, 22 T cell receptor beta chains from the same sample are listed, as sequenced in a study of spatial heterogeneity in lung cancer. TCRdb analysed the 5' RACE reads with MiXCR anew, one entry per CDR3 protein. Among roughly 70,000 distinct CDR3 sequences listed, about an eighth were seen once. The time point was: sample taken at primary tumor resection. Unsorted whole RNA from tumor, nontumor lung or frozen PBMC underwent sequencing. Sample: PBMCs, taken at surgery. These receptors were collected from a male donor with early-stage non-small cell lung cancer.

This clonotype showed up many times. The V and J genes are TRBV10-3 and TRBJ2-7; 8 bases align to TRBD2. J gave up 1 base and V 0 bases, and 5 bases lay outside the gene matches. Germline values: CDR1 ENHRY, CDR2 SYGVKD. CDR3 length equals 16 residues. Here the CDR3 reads CAISESPSGRSYEQYF. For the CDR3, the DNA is TGTGCCATCAGTGAGTCGCCCAGCGGGAGATCCTACGAGCAGTACTTC.

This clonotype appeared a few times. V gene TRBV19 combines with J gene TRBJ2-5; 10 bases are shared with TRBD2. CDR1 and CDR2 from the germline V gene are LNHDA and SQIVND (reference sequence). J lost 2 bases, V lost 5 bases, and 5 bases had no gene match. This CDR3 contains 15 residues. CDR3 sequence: CASSEKGLAQETQYF. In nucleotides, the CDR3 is TGTGCCAGTAGTGAAAAGGGACTAGCGCAAGAGACCCAGTACTTC. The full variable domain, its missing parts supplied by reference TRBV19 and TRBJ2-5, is DGGITQSPKYLFRKEGQNVTLSCEQNLNHDAMYWYRQDPGQGLRLIYYSQIVNDFQKGDIAEGYSVSREKKESFPLTVTSAQKNPTAFYLCASSEKGLAQETQYFGPGTRLLVL.

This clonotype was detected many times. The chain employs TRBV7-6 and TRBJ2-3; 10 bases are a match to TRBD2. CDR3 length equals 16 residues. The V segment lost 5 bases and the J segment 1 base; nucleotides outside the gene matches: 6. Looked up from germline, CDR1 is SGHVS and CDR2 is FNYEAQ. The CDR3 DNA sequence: TGTGCCAGCAGCCCTCTAGCGGGAGCTCGCACAGATACGCAGTATTTT. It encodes CASSPLAGARTDTQYF. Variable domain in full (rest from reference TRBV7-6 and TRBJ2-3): GAGVSQSPRYKVTKRGQDVALRCDPISGHVSLYWYRQALGQGPEFLTYFNYEAQQDKSGLPNDRFSAERPEGSISTLTIQRTEQRDSAMYRCASSPLAGARTDTQYFGPGTRLTVL.

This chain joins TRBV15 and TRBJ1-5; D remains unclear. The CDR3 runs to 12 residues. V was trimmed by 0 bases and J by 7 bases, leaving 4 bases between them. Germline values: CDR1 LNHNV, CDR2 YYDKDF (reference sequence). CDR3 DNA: TGTGCCACCAGCAGAGATAGCCAGCCCCAGCATTTT. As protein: CATSRDSQPQHF.

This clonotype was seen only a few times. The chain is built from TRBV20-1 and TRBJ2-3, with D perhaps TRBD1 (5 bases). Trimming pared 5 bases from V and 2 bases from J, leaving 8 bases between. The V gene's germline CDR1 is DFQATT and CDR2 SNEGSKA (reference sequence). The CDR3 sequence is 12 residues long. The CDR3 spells CSAQGPTDTQYF. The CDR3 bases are TGCAGTGCTCAGGGCCCCACAGATACGCAGTATTTT.

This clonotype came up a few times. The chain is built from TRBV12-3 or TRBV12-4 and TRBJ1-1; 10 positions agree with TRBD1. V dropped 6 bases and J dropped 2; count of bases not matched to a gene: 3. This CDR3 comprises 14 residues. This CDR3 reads CASRLTGGNTEAFF. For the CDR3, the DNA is TGTGCCAGCAGGCTGACAGGGGGCAACACTGAAGCTTTCTTT.

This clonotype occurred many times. The CDR3 sequence is CSARVRGSNIQYF. In DNA form, the CDR3 reads TGCAGTGCTAGAGTGAGGGGTTCGAACATTCAGTACTTC. This sequence joins TRBV20-1 and TRBJ2-4, with D possibly being TRBD1 or TRBD2 (5 bases each). The germline V and J ends were trimmed by 1 base and 7 bases, with 11 bases remaining between them. CDR1 and CDR2 (germline): DFQATT, SNEGSKA (reference sequence). This CDR3 has 13 amino acids.

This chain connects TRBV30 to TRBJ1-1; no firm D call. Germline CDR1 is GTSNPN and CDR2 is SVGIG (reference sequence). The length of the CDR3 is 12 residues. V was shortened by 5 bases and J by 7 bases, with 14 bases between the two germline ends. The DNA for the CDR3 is TGTGCCTGGGCTCACAGTAATAATGAAGCTTTCTTT. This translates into CAWAHSNNEAFF.

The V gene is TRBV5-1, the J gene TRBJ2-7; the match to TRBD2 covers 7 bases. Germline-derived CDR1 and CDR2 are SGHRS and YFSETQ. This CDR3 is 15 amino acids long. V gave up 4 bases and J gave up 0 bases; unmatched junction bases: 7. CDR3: CASSGDYLSSYEQYF. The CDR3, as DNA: TGCGCCAGCAGCGGGGACTACCTGAGCTCCTACGAGCAGTACTTC.

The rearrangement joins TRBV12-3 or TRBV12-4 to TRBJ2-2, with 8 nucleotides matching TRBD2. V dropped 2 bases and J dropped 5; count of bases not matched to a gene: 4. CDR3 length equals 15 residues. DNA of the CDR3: TGTGCCAGCAGTTTAAAAGCGGGAGAGACCGGGGAGCTGTTTTTT. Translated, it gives CASSLKAGETGELFF.

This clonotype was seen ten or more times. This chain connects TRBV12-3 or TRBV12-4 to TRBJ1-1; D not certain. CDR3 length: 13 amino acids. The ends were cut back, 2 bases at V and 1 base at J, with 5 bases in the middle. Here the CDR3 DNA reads TGTGCCAGCAGTTTACAGGCGAACACTGAAGCTTTCTTT. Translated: CASSLQANTEAFF.

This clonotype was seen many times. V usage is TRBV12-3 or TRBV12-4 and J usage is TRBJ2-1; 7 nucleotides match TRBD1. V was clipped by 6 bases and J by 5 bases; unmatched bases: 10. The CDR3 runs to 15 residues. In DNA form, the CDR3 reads TGTGCCAGCAGCCCTGTGACAGGGATTCACAATGAGCAGTTCTTC. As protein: CASSPVTGIHNEQFF.

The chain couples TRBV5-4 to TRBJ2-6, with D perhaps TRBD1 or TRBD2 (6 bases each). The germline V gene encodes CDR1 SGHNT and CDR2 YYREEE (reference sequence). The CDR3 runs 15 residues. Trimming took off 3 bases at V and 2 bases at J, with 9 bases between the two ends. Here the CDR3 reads CASSYGGPGANVLTF. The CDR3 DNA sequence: TGTGCCAGCAGCTATGGGGGGCCTGGGGCCAACGTCCTGACTTTC. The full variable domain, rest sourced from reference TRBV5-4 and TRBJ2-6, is ETGVTQSPTHLIKTRGQQVTLRCSSQSGHNTVSWYQQALGQGPQFIFQYYREEENGRGNFPPRFSGLQFPNYSSELNVNALELDDSALYLCASSYGGPGANVLTFGAGSRLTVL.

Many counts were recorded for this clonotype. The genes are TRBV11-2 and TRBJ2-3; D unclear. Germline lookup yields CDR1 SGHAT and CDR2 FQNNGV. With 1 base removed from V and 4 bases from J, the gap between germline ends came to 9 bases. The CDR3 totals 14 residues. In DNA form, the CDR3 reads TGTGCCAGCAGCTTAGTATACGGTCCAGATACGCAGTATTTT. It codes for CASSLVYGPDTQYF.

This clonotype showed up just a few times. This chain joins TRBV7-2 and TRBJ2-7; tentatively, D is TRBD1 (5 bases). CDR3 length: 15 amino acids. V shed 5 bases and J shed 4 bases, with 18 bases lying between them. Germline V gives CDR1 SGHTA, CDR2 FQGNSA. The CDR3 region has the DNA TGTGCCAGCAGCCACCCGAGCCAGGGTCCATACGAGCAGTACTTC. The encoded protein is CASSHPSQGPYEQYF.

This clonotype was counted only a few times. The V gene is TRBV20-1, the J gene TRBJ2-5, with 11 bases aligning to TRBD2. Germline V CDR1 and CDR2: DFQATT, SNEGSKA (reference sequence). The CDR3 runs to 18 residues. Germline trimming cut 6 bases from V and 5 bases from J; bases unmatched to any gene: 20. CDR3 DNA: TGCAGTGCCTCCCGCCTAGCGGGAGGCCTCTTAGCCTCCGAGACCCAGTACTTC. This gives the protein CSASRLAGGLLASETQYF.

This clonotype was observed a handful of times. The CDR3, as DNA: TGTGCCAGCAGCTTAGCGGCCAGTTTCACAGATACGCAGTATTTT. This sequence encodes CASSLAASFTDTQYF. This chain joins TRBV7-2 and TRBJ2-3, with unresolved D. From germline, CDR1 is SGHTA and CDR2 FQGNSA. The V end lost 0 bases, the J end lost 2 bases, and 9 bases lay between the germline ends. The CDR3 runs 15 residues.

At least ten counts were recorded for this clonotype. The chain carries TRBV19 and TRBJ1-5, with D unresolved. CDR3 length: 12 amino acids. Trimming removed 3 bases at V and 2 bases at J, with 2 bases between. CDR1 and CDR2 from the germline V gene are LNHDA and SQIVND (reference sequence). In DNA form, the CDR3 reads TGTGCCAGTAGTATCGGCAATCAGCCCCAGCATTTT. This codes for CASSIGNQPQHF.

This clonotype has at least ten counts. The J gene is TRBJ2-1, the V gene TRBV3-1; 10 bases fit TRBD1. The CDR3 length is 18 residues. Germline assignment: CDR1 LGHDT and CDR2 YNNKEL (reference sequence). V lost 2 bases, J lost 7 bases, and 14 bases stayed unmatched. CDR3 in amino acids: CASSQRSRDRGGENEQFF. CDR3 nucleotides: TGTGCCAGCAGCCAAAGGTCCCGGGACAGGGGAGGTGAGAATGAGCAGTTCTTC.

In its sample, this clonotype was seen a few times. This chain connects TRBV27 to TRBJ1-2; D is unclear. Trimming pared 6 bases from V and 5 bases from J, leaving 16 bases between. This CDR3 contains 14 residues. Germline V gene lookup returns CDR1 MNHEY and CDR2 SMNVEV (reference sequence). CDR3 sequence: CASSGLPVGYGYTF. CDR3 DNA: TGTGCCAGCAGCGGATTGCCTGTGGGGTATGGCTACACCTTC.

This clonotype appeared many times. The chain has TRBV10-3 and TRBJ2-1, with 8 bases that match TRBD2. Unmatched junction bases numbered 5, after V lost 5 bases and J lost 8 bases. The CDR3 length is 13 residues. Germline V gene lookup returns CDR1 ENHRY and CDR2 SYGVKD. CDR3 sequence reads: CAISPSGSDEQFF. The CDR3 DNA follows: TGTGCCATCAGTCCAAGCGGGAGCGATGAGCAGTTCTTC.

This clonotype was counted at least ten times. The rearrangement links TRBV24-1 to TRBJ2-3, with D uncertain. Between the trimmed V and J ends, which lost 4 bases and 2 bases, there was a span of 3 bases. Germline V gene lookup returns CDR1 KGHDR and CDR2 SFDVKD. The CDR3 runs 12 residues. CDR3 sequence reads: CATSEDTDTQYF. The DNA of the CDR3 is TGTGCCACCAGTGAGGACACAGATACGCAGTATTTT.